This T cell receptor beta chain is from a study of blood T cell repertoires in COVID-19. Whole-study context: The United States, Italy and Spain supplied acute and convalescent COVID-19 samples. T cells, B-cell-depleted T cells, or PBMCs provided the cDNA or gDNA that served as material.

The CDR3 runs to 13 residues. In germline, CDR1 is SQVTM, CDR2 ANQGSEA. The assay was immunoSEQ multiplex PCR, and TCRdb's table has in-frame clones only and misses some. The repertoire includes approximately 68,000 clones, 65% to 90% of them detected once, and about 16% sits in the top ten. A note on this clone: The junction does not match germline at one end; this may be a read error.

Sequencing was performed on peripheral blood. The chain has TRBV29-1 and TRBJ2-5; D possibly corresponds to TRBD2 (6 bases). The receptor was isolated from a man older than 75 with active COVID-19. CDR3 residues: CSVGTTPNESQYF. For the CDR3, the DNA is TGCAGCGTTGGGACTACCCCGAACGAGAGCCAGTACTTC.